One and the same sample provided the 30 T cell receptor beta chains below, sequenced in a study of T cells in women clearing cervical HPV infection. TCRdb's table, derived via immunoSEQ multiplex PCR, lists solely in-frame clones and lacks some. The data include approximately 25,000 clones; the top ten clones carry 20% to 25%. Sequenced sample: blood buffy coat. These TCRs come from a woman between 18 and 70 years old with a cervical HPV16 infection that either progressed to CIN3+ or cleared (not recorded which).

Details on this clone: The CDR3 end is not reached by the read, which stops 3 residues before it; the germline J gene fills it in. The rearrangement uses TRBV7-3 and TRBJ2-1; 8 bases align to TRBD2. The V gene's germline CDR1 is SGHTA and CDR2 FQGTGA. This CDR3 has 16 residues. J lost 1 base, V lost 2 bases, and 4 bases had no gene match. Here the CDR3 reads CASSLRPGGSYNEQFF. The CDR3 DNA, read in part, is TGTGCCAGCAGCTTACGGCCGGGGGGGTCCTACAATGAG.

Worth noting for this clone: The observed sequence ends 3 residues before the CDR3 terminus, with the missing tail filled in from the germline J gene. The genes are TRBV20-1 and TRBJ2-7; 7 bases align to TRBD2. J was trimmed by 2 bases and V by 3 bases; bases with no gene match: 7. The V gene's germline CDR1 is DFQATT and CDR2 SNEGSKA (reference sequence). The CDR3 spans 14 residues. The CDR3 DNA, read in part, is TGCAGTGCTAGGGCTAGCGGACACGCCTACGAG. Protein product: CSARASGHAYE. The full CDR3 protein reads CSARASGHAYEQYF.

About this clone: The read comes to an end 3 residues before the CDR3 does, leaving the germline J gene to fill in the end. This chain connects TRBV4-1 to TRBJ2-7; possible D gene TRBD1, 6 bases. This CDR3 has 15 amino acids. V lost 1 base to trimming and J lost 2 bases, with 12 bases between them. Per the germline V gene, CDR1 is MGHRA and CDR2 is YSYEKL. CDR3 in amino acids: CASSQAPTGAYEQYF. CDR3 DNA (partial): TGCGCCAGCAGCCAAGCCCCGACAGGAGCCTACGAG.

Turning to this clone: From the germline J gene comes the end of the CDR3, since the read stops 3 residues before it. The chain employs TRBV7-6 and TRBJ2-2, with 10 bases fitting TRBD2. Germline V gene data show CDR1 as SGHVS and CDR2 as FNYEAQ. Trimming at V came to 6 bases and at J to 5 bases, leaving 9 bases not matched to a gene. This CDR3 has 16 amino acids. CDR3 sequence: CASRVASGRGTGELFF. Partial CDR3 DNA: TGTGCCAGCAGGGTCGCTAGCGGGAGAGGGACCGGGGAG.

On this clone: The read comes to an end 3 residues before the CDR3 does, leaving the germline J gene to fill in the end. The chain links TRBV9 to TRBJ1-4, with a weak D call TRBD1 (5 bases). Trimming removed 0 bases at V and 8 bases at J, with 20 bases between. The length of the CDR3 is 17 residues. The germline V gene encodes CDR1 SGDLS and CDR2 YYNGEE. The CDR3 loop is CASSVGGTGVGGEKLFF. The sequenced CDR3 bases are TGTGCCAGCAGCGTAGGAGGAACGGGGGTTGGTGGGGAAAAA.

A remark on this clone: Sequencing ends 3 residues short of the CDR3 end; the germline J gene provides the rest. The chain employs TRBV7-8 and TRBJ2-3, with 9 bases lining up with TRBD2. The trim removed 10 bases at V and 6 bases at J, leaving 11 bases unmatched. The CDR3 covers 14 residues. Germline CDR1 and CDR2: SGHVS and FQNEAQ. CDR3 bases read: TGTGCCACCTTCGGGGGACTAGCAAGGGATACG. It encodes CATFGGLARDT. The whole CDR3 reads CATFGGLARDTQYF. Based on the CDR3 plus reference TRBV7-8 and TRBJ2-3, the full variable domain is GAGVSQSPRYKVAKRGQDVALRCDPISGHVSLFWYQQALGQGPEFLTYFQNEAQLDKSGLPSDRFFAERPEGSVSTLKIQRTQQEDSAVYLCATFGGLARDTQYFGPGTRLTVL.

CDR3 DNA (partial): TGTGCCAGCAGCGTCTACAATGAG. Its protein product is CASSVYNE. The CDR3 reads in full as CASSVYNEQFF. The chain is built from TRBV2 and TRBJ2-1; D gene unclear. The read ends 3 residues before the CDR3 terminus; that terminus is restored from the germline J gene. The CDR3 consists of 11 residues. Trimming left V 6 bases short and J 3 bases short, with 3 bases between. The germline gives CDR1 SNHLY, CDR2 FYNNEI.

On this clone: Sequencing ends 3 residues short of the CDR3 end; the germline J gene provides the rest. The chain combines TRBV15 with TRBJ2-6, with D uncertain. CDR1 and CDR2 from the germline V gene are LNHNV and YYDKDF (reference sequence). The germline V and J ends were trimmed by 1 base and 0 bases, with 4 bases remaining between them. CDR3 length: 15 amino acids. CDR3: CATSRGSSGANVLTF. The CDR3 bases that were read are TGTGCCACCAGCAGAGGCAGCTCTGGGGCCAACGTC.

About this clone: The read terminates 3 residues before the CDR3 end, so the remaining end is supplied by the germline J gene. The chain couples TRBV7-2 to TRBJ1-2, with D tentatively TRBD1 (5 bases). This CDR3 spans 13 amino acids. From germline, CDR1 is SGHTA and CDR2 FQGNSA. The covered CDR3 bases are TGTGCCAGCAGCTTGGGGGGACCCCTCGGC. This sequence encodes CASSLGGPLG. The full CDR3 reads CASSLGGPLGYTF.

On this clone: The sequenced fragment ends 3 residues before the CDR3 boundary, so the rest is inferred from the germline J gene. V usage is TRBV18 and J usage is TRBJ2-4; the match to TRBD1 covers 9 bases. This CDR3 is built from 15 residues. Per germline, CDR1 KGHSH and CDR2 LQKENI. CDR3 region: CASSPPGQGGYGQYF. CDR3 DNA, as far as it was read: TGTGCCAGCTCACCACCGGGACAGGGCGGCTATGGT.

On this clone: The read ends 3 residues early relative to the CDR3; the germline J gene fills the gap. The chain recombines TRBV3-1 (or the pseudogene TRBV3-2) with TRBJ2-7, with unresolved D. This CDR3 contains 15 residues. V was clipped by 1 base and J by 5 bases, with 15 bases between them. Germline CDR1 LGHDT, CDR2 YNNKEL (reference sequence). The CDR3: CASSQVVVAINEQYF. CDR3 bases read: TGTGCCAGCAGCCAAGTTGTGGTAGCAATAAACGAG.

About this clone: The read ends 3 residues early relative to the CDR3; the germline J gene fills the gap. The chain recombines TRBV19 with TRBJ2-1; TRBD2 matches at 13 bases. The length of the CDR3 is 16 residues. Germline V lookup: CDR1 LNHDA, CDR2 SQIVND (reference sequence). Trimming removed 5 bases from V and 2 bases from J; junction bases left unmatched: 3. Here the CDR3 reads CASSGLAGVAYNEQFF. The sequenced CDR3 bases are TGTGCCAGTAGTGGACTAGCGGGGGTGGCCTACAATGAG.

The covered CDR3 bases are TGTGCCAGCAGTTTGAACCAGGGCCGACAAATCTACGAG. The encoded protein is CASSLNQGRQIYE. The full CDR3 protein reads CASSLNQGRQIYEQYF. The V call is TRBV12-3 or TRBV12-4, the J call TRBJ2-7, with D possibly matching TRBD1 (5 bases). The read gets to within 3 residues of the CDR3 end, and the germline J gene fills in the rest. The CDR3 is 16 residues long. The V end lost 3 bases, the J end lost 3 bases, and 18 bases lay between the germline ends.

The part of the CDR3 DNA that was read is TGTGCCAGCAGCTTAGACGGGGAGACC. Protein product: CASSLDGET. The entire CDR3 protein is CASSLDGETQYF. This rearrangement joins TRBV11-2 to TRBJ2-5, with D uncertain. The read terminates 3 residues ahead of where the CDR3 ends, so the germline J gene completes it. CDR3 length: 12 amino acids. The V end was cut by 0 bases, the J end by 5 bases, with 4 bases between. Germline CDR1 SGHAT, CDR2 FQNNGV.

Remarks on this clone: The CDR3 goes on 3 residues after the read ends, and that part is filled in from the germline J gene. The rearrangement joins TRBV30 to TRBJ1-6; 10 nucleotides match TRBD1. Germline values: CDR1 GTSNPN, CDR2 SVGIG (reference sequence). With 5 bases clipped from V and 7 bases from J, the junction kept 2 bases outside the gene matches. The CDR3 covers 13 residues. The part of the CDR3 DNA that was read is TGTGCCTGGGGACAGGGGGGGAATTCACCC. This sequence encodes CAWGQGGNSP. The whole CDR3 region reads CAWGQGGNSPLHF. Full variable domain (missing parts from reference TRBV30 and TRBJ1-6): SQTIHQWPATLVQPVGSPLSLECTVEGTSNPNLYWYRQAAGRGLQLLFYSVGIGQISSEVPQNLSASRPQDRQFILSSKKLLLSDSGFYLCAWGQGGNSPLHFGNGTRLTVT.

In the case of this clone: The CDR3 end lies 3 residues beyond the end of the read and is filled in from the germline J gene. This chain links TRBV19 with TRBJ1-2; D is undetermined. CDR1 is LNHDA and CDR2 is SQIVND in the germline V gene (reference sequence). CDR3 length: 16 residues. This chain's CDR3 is CASSTNSASSYNEYTF. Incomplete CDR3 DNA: TGTGCCAGTAGTACGAATAGCGCGAGCTCCTACAATGAG.

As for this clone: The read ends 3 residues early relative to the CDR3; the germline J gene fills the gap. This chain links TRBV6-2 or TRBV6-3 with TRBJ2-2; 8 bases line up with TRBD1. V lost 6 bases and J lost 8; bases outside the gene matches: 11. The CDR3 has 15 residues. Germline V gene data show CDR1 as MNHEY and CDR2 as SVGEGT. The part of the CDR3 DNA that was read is TGTGCCAGCAGCCCCGCGGACAGGGACGTTGGGGAG. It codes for CASSPADRDVGE. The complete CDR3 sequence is CASSPADRDVGELFF.

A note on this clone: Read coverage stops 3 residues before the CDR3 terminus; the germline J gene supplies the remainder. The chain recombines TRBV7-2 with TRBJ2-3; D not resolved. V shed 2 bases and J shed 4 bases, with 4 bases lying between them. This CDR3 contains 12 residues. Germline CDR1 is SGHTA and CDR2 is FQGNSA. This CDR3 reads CASSLSADTQYF. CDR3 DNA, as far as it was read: TGTGCCAGCAGCTTAAGCGCAGATACG.

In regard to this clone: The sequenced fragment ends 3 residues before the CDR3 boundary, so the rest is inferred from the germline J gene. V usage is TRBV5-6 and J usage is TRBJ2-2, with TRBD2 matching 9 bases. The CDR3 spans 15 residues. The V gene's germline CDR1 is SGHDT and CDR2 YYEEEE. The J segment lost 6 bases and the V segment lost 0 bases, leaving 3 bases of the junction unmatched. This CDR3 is CASSLGGRAAGELFF. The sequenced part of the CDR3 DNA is TGTGCCAGCAGCTTGGGCGGGAGGGCCGCCGGGGAG.

The CDR3 region is CASSQPDRPEQFF. CDR3 bases read: TGCGCCAGCAGCCAACCAGATCGCCCTGAG. The V and J genes are TRBV4-1 and TRBJ2-1; D unresolved. Sequencing ends 3 residues short of the CDR3 end; the germline J gene provides the rest. The germline V gene encodes CDR1 MGHRA and CDR2 YSYEKL. The V and J ends lost 2 bases and 9 bases respectively, with 11 bases between them. This CDR3 comprises 13 residues.

The CDR3 protein is CSAGTGTNNYGYTF. CDR3 bases read: TGCAGTGCTGGGACAGGGACTAATAACTATGGC. This rearrangement joins TRBV20-1 to TRBJ1-2; 9 bases line up with TRBD1. The read stops 3 residues short of the end of the CDR3; the missing end is completed from the germline J gene. Germline V gene lookup returns CDR1 DFQATT and CDR2 SNEGSKA (reference sequence). The length of the CDR3 is 14 residues. With V trimmed by 5 bases and J by 1 base, 5 bases remained unmatched.

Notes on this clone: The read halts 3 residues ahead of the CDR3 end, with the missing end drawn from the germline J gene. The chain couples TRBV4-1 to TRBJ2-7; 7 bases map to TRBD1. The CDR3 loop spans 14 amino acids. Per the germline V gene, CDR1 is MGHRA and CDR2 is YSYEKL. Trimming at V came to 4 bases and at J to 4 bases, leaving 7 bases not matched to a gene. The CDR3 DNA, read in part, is TGCGCCAGCAGCCCTCGACAGGGAAATTACGAG. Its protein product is CASSPRQGNYE. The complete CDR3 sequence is CASSPRQGNYEQYF.

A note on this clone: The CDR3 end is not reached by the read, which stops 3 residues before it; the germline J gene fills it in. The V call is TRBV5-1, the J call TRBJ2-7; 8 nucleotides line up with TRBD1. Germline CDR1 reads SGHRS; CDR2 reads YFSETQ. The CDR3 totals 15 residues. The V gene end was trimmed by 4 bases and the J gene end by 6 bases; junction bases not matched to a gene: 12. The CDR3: CASSPSRQGSAEQYF. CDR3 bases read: TGCGCCAGCAGCCCCAGCCGACAGGGGTCGGCCGAG.

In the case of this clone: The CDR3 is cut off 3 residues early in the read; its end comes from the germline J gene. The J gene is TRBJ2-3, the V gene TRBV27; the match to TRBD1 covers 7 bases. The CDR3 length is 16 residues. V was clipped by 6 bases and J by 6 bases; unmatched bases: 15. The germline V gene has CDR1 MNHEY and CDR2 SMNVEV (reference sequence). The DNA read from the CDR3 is TGTGCCAGCAGACCGCGTGGGACAGACCGCGGGGATACG. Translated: CASRPRGTDRGDT. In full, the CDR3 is CASRPRGTDRGDTQYF.

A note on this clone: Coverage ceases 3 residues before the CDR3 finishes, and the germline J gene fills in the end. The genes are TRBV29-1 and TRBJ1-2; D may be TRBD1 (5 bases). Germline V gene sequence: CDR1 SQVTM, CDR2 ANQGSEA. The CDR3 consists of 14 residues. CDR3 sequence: CSIHGGEGTYDYTF. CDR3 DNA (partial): TGCAGCATACATGGCGGGGAAGGGACCTACGAC. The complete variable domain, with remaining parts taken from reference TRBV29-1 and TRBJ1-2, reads SAVISQKPSRDICQRGTSLTIQCQVDSQVTMMFWYRQQPGQSLTLIATANQGSEATYESGFVIDKFPISRPNLTFSTLTVSNMSPEDSSIYLCSIHGGEGTYDYTFGSGTRLTVV.

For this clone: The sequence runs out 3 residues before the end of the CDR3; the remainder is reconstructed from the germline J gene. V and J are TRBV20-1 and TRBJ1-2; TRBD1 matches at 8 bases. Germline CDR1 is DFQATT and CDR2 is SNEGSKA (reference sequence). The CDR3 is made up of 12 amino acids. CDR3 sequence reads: CSARTGVGGYTF. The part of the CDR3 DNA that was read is TGCAGTGCTAGGACAGGGGTTGGGGGC.

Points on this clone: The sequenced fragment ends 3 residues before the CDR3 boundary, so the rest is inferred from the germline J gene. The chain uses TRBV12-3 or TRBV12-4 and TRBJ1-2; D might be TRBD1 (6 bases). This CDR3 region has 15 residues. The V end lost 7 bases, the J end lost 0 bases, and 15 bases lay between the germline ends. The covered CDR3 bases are TGTGCCAGCACCCTACAGACAGGTGCTAACTATGGC. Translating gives CASTLQTGANYG. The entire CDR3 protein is CASTLQTGANYGYTF.

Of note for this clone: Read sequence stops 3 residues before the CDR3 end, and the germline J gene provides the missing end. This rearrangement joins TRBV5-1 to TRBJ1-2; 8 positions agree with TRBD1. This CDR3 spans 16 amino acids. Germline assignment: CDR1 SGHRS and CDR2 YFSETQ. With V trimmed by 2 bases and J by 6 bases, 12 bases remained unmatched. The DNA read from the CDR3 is TGCGCCAGCAGCTTACCGACGTCAGGGGGCAGTGATGGC. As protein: CASSLPTSGGSDG. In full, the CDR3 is CASSLPTSGGSDGYTF.

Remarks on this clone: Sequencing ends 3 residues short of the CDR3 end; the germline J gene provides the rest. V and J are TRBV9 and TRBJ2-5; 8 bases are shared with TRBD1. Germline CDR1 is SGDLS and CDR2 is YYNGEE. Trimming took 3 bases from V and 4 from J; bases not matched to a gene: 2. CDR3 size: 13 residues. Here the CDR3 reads CASSGTGGETQYF. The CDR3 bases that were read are TGTGCCAGCAGCGGCACAGGGGGAGAGACC.

This CDR3 reads CASSIQVGDYEQYF. The DNA read from the CDR3 is TGTGCCAGTAGTATCCAGGTCGGAGACTACGAG. V usage is TRBV19 and J usage is TRBJ2-7, with D hard to call. The read terminates 3 residues before the CDR3 end, so the remaining end is supplied by the germline J gene. Trimming removed 3 bases from V and 3 bases from J, with 12 bases in between. The CDR3 runs to 14 residues. The germline V gene encodes CDR1 LNHDA and CDR2 SQIVND (reference sequence).